The text below deals with one TCR beta chain. Generated by immunoSEQ multiplex PCR, the TCRdb table keeps only in-frame clones and is missing some. The table has fewer than 85,000 clones, approximately 91% seen once; the top ten hold around 11%. Sample time point: peripheral blood 6 weeks after treatment start. The entry originates in a study of PD-L1 blockade in urothelial cancer. About the study: Analysis of the blood was performed 3 weeks (second dose) and 6 weeks after treatment start.

The CDR3 sequence is 15 residues long. CDR1 and CDR2 (germline): MGHRA, YSYEKL. The ends lost 4 bases at V and 5 bases at J; junction bases unmatched: 5. The rearrangement links TRBV4-1 to TRBJ1-2; 12 bases are a match to TRBD1. Sequenced material: PBMCs, taken around atezolizumab (anti-PD-L1) treatment. The sequence derives from a man in his fifties or sixties with urothelial cancer. Here the CDR3 reads CASSPGQGAEYGYTF. The CDR3, as DNA: TGCGCCAGCAGCCCGGGACAGGGGGCTGAATATGGCTACACCTTC.